This TCR beta chain appears in the sequencing data of a study of neoadjuvant anti-PD-1 for oral cavity cancer. Study findings and constraints: Higher pretreatment Treg/Th17 ratios tracked higher pretreatment blood clonality. With three patients per group, TCR findings need larger cohorts.

Blood libraries mostly used approximately 450 ng genomic DNA, six replicates each. The assay was immunoSEQ multiplex PCR, and TCRdb's table has in-frame clones only and misses some. Of 40,000 to 50,000 clones listed, 65% to 80% are singletons. To note about this clone: The antigen is undetermined.

Stated time point: after neoadjuvant nivolumab, at surgical resection. Analysis of PBMCs was direct, with no culture step. V shed 2 bases and J shed 5 bases, with 10 bases lying between them. This CDR3 contains 13 residues. Germline values: CDR1 ENHRY, CDR2 SYGVKD. The sample here was PBMCs, taken after nivolumab (anti-PD-1) treatment. This TCR derives from a person between 40 and 79 years old with oral cavity squamous cell carcinoma. The chain links TRBV10-3 to TRBJ2-7; perhaps TRBD2 as D (5 bases). The CDR3, as DNA: TGTGCCATCAGTGAGGCCCTAGCCGACGAGCAGTACTTC. This codes for CAISEALADEQYF.